This T cell receptor (beta chain) was sequenced for a study of brain T cells in children with intractable seizures. Libraries were prepared by immunoSEQ multiplex PCR; TCRdb keeps only in-frame clonotypes and omits some of them. The sample lists 340,000 or so clones, 85% to 95% occurring once. Time point reported: blood from clinic visit 5 months post-surgery; TSC patient then seizure free. This CDR3 contains 15 residues. V dropped 4 bases and J dropped 5; count of bases not matched to a gene: 9. The germline V gene has CDR1 LGHNA and CDR2 YNFKEQ. The material was peripheral blood, obtained about 5 months after surgery. This chain connects TRBV4-2 to TRBJ2-5; 8 nucleotides match TRBD2. The origin of this receptor is a boy under three years old with tuberous sclerosis and intractable seizures. For the CDR3, the DNA is TGTGCCAGCAGCCCGATGGGGACTAGTGGCGAGACCCAGTACTTC. Translating it yields CASSPMGTSGETQYF.